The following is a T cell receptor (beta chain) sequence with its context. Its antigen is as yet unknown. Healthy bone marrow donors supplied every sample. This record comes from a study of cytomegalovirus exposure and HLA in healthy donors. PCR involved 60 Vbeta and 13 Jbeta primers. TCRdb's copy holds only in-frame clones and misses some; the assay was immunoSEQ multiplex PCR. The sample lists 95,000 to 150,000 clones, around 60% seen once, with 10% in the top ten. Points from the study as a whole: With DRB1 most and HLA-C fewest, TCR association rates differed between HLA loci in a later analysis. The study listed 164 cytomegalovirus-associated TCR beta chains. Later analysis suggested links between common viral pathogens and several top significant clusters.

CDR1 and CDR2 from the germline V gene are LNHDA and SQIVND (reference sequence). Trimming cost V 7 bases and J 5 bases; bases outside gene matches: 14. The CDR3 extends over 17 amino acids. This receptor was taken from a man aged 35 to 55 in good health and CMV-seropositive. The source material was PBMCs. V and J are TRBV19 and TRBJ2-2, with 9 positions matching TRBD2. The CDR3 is CASKGTSQSGATGELFF. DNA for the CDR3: TGTGCCAGTAAGGGGACTAGCCAGTCAGGGGCTACCGGGGAGCTGTTTTTT.